This T cell receptor (beta chain) stems from a study of cytomegalovirus exposure and HLA in healthy donors. The PCR made use of 60 Vbeta and 13 Jbeta primers. Assay: immunoSEQ multiplex PCR; the TCRdb copy retains only in-frame clones and omits some. Of some 100,000 clones in the sample, about three quarters were seen once. This clone has only a few counts. The antigen is not known. The study, taken as a whole, reports: A later analysis linked about 17,000 TCR beta sequences to HLA alleles at 0.05 false discovery rate. Most TCR beta V segments were productive about 87% or about 30% of the time in an earlier analysis. Analyzed later, association rates of TCRs varied across HLA loci, with DRB1 most and HLA-C fewest.

In germline, CDR1 is SGHDT, CDR2 YYEEEE. CDR3 length: 14 residues. V was clipped by 6 bases and J by 3 bases, with 15 bases between them. The chain couples TRBV5-6 to TRBJ1-2, with D possibly being TRBD1 (6 bases). The source of this sequence is a woman between 40 and 55 years old in good health and CMV-seropositive. Specimen: PBMCs. The CDR3 sequence: CASIYMDRDYGYTF. CDR3 in DNA: TGTGCCAGCATCTACATGGACAGAGACTATGGCTACACCTTC.